One TCR beta chain is described in this entry. This sample stems from a study of blood T cell repertoires in COVID-19. Study summary: Sites across the United States, Italy and Spain contributed samples from acute and convalescent COVID-19. From T cells, B-cell-depleted T cells, or PBMCs came the material, which was cDNA or gDNA.

The CDR3 runs 15 residues. Per germline, CDR1 LNHDA and CDR2 SQIVND (reference sequence). Trimming removed 8 bases from V and 0 bases from J, with 16 bases in between. Method: immunoSEQ multiplex PCR; TCRdb's copy keeps in-frame clones and lacks some. The top ten hold around 12% of the sample, which has about 440,000 clones, more than 70% seen once. Seattle enrolled patients during active infection and tracked them longitudinally. Sample: peripheral blood. The chain carries TRBV19 and TRBJ1-1, with a weak D call TRBD1 (6 bases). The clonotype was recovered from a woman aged 50 to 60 with COVID-19, enrolled during active disease. The CDR3 reads CASRDRNFLNTEAFF. Written as DNA, the CDR3 is TGTGCCAGTCGAGACAGGAACTTTTTGAACACTGAAGCTTTCTTT.